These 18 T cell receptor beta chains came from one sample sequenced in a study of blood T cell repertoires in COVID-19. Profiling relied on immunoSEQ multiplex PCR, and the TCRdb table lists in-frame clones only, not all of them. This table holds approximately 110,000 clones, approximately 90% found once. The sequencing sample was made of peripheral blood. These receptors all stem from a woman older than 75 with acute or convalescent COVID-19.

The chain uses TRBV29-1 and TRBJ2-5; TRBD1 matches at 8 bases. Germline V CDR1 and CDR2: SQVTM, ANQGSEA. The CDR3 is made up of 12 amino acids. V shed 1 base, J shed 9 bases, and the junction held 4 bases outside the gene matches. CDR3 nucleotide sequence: TGCAGCGTTGAAGTGGTGGGACAGGCCCAGTACTTC. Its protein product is CSVEVVGQAQYF.

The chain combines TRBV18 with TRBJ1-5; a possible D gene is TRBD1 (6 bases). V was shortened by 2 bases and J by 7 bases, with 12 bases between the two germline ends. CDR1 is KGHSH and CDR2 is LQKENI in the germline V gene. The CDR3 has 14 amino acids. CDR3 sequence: CASSPSRGVQPQHF. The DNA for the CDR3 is TGTGCCAGCTCACCAAGCAGGGGTGTCCAGCCCCAGCATTTT.

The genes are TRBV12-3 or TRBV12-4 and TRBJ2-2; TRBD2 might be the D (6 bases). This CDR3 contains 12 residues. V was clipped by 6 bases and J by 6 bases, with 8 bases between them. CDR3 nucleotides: TGTGCCAGCAGGGCGGGGTCCGGGGAGCTGTTTTTT. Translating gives CASRAGSGELFF.

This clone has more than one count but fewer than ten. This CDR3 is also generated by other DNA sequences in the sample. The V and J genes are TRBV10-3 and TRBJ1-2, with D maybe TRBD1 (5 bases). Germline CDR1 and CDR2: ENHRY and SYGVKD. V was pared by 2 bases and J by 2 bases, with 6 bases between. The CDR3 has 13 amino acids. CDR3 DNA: TGTGCCATCAGTGAGACAGGAAACTATGGCTACACCTTC. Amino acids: CAISETGNYGYTF.

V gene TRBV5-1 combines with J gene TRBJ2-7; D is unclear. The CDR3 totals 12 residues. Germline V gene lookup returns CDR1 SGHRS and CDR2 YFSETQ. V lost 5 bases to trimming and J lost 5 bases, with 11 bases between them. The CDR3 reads CASSHNQHEQYF. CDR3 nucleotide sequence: TGCGCCAGCAGTCACAATCAACACGAGCAGTACTTC.

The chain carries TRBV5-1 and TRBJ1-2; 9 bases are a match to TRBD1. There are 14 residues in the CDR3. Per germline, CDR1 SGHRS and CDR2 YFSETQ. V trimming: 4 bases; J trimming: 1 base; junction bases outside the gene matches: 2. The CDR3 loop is CASSPGQGNYGYTF. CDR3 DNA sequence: TGCGCCAGCAGCCCGGGACAGGGTAACTATGGCTACACCTTC.

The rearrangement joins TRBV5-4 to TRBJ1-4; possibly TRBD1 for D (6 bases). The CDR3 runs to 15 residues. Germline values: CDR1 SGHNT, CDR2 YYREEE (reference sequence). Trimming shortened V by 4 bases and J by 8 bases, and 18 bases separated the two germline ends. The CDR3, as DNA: TGTGCCAGCAGCCGGGACGCAGGGGTGGTGGAAAAACTGTTTTTT. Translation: CASSRDAGVVEKLFF.

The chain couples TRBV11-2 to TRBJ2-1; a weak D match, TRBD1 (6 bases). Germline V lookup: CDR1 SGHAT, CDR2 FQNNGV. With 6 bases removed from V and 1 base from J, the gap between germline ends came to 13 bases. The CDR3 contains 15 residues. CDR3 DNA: TGTGCCAGCAGTATAGACAGGTCATCCTACAATGAGCAGTTCTTC. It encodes CASSIDRSSYNEQFF. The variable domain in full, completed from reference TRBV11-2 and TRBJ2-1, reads EAGVAQSPRYKIIEKRQSVAFWCNPISGHATLYWYQQILGQGPKLLIQFQNNGVVDDSQLPKDRFSAERLKGVDSTLKIQPAKLEDSAVYLCASSIDRSSYNEQFFGPGTRLTVL.

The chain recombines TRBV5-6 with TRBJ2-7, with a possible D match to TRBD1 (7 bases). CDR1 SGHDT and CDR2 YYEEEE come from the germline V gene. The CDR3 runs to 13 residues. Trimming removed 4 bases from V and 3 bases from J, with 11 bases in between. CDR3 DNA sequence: TGTGCCAGCAGCGCGGGACAGTTCTACGAGCAGTACTTC. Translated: CASSAGQFYEQYF. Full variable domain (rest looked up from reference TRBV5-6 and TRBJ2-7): DAGVTQSPTHLIKTRGQQVTLRCSPKSGHDTVSWYQQALGQGPQFIFQYYEEEERQRGNFPDRFSGHQFPNYSSELNVNALLLGDSALYLCASSAGQFYEQYFGPGTRLTVT.

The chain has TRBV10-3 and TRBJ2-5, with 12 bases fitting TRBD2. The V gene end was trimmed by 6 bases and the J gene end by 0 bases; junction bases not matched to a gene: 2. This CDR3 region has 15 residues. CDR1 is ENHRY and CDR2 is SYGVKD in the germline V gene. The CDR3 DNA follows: TGTGCCATCAGGCCTAGCGGGGGGGACCAAGAGACCCAGTACTTC. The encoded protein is CAIRPSGGDQETQYF.

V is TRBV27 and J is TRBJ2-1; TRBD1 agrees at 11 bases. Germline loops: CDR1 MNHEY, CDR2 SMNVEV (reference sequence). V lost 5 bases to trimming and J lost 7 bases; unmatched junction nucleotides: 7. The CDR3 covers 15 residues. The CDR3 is CASSLDRGQWNEQFF. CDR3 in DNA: TGTGCCAGCAGTCTGGACAGGGGGCAGTGGAATGAGCAGTTCTTC.

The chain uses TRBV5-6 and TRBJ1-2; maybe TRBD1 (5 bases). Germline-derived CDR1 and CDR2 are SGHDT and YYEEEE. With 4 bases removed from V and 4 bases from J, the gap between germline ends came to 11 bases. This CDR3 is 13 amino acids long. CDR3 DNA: TGTGCCAGCAGCCCCGGGGGTCCCTATGGCTACACCTTC. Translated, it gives CASSPGGPYGYTF.

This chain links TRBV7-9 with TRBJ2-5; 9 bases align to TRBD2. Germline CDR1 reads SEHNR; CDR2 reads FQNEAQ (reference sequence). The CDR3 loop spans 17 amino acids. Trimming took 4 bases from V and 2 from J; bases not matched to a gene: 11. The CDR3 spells CASSSPLGGGVQETQYF. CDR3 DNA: TGTGCCAGCAGCTCCCCGTTGGGCGGGGGGGTTCAAGAGACCCAGTACTTC.

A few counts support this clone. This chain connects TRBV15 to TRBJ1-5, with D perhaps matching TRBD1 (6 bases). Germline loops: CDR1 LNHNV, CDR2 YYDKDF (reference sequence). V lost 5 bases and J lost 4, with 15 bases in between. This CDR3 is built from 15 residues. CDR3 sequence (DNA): TGTGCCACCAGCTCCAGACAGGTTACTAATCAGCCCCAGCATTTT. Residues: CATSSRQVTNQPQHF.

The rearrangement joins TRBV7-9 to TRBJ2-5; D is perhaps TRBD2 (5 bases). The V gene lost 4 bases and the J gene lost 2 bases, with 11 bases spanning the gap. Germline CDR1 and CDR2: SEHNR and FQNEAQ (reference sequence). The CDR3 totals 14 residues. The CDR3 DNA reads TGTGCCAGCAGCTCCGTTCGGGATCAAGAGACCCAGTACTTC. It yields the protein CASSSVRDQETQYF.

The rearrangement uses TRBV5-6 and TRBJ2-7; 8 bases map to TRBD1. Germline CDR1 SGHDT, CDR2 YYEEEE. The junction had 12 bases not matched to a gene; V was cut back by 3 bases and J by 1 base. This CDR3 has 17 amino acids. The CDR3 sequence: CASSSLHGTGISYEQYF. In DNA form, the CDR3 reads TGTGCCAGCAGCTCGTTACATGGGACAGGCATATCCTACGAGCAGTACTTC.

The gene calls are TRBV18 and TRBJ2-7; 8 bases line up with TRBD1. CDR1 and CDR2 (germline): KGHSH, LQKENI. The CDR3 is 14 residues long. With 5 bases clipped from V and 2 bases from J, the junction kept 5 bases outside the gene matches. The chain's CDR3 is CASSVGQVTYEQYF. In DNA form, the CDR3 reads TGTGCCAGCTCAGTGGGACAGGTAACCTACGAGCAGTACTTC.

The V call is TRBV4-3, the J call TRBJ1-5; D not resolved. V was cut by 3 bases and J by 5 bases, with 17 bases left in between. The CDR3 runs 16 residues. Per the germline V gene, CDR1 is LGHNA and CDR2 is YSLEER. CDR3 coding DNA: TGCGCCAGCAGCCACGCTTCAACGCCGGGTGATCAGCCCCAGCATTTT. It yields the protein CASSHASTPGDQPQHF.